This T cell receptor beta chain was identified during a study of T cell repertoires in cytomegalovirus infection. Across the study: Public TCR beta signatures marked donors with CMV infection and the matching HLA.

There are many counts of this clonotype. Its antigen remains unidentified. This CDR3 region has 18 residues. The J segment lost 1 base and the V segment lost 2 bases, leaving 11 bases of the junction unmatched. Germline V gene lookup returns CDR1 LGHNA and CDR2 YNFKEQ. TCRdb itself ran the reads through MiXCR, one entry per CDR3 protein. The profile covers about 100,000 distinct CDR3 sequences, with less than 25% appearing a single time and roughly two fifths taken by the ten largest. General observations from the study: Pooled public TCR beta family frequency picked out CMV carriers with the relevant HLA. CMV-specific TCR beta clonotypes restricted by HLA-C dominated the ex vivo response.

The receptor was derived from a human donor in good health (CMV status not recorded). Some clones in this sample may be carry-over from other donors' samples. The chain couples TRBV4-2 to TRBJ1-1; TRBD1 matches at 9 bases. The sequenced sample consisted of CD8+ T cells from PBMCs. Here the CDR3 reads CASSQKTGTGTGNTEAFF. As DNA, the CDR3 is TGTGCCAGCAGCCAAAAAACCGGGACAGGGACGGGGAACACTGAAGCTTTCTTT.